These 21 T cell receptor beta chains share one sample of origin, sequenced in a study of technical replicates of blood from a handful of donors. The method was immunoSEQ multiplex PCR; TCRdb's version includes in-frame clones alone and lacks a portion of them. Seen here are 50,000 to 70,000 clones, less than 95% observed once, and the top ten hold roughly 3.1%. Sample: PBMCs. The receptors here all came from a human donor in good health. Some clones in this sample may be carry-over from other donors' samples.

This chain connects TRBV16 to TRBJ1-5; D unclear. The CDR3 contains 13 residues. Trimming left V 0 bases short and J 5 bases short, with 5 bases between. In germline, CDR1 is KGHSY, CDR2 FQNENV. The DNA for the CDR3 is TGTGCCAGCAGCCAATCTTTCGATCAGCCCCAGCATTTT. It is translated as CASSQSFDQPQHF.

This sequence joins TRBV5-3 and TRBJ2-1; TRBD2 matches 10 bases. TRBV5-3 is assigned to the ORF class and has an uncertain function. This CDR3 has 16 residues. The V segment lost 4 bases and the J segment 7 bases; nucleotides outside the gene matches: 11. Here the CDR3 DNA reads TGTGCCAGAAGCCATGGACTAGCGGAGGGATGGAATGAGCAGTTCTTC. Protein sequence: CARSHGLAEGWNEQFF.

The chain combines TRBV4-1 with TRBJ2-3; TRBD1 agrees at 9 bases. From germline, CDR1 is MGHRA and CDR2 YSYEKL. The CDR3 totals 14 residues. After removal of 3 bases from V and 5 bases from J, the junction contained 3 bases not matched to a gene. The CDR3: CASSHRDREDTQYF. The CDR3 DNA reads TGCGCCAGCAGCCACCGGGACAGGGAAGATACGCAGTATTTT.

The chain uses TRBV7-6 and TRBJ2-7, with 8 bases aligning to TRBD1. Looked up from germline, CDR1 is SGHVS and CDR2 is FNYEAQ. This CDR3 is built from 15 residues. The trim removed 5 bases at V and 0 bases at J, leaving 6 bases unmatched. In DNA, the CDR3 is TGTGCCAGCAGCGCTGGGACAGGCCTCTCCTACGAGCAGTACTTC. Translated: CASSAGTGLSYEQYF. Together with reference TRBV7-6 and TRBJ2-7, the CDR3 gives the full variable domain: GAGVSQSPRYKVTKRGQDVALRCDPISGHVSLYWYRQALGQGPEFLTYFNYEAQQDKSGLPNDRFSAERPEGSISTLTIQRTEQRDSAMYRCASSAGTGLSYEQYFGPGTRLTVT.

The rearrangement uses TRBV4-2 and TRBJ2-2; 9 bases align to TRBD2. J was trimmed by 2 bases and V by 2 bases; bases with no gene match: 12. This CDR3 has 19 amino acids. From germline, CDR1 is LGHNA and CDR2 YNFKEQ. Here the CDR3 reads CASSQQMGAGGGNTGELFF. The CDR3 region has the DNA TGTGCCAGCAGCCAACAAATGGGAGCGGGAGGCGGAAACACCGGGGAGCTGTTTTTT.

CDR3 region: CASSLGTSGINEQFF. For the CDR3, the DNA is TGTGCCAGCAGCTTAGGGACTAGCGGGATCAATGAGCAGTTCTTC. The chain has TRBV11-3 and TRBJ2-1, with 12 nucleotides matching TRBD2. Germline values: CDR1 SGHNT, CDR2 YENEEA. V lost 1 base and J lost 6; bases outside the gene matches: 1. The CDR3 is 15 residues long.

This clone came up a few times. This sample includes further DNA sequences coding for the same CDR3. CDR3 DNA sequence: TGTGCCAGCAGCTGGAACTCCGGGGGTACTAGCACAGATACGCAGTATTTT. Translated, it gives CASSWNSGGTSTDTQYF. The chain carries TRBV7-6 and TRBJ2-3; D perhaps matches TRBD2 (6 bases). Trimming stripped 4 bases from V and 0 bases from J, with 17 bases between. This CDR3 has 17 amino acids. Germline V gene data show CDR1 as SGHVS and CDR2 as FNYEAQ.

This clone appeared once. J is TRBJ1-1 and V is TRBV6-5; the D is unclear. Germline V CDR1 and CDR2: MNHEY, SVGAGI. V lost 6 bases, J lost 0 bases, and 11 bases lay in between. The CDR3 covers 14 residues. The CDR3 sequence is CASRPIGMNTEAFF. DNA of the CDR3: TGTGCCAGCAGACCCATCGGGATGAACACTGAAGCTTTCTTT.

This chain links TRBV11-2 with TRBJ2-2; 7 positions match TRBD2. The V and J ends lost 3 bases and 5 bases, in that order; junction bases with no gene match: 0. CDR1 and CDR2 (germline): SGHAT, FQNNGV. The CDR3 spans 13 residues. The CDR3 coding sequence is TGTGCCAGCAGCTTTAGCGGGACCGGGGAGCTGTTTTTT. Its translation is CASSFSGTGELFF. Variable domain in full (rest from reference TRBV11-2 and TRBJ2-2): EAGVAQSPRYKIIEKRQSVAFWCNPISGHATLYWYQQILGQGPKLLIQFQNNGVVDDSQLPKDRFSAERLKGVDSTLKIQPAKLEDSAVYLCASSFSGTGELFFGEGSRLTVL.

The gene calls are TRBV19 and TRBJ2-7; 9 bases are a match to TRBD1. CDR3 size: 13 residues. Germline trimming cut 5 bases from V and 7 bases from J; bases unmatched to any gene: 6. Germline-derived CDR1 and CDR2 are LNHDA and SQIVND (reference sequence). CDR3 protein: CASSSRTGDEQYF. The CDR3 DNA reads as TGTGCCAGTAGTTCAAGGACAGGGGATGAGCAGTACTTC.

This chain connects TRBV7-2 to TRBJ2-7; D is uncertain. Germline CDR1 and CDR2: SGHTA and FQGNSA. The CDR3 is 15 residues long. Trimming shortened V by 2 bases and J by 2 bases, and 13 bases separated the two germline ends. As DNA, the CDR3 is TGTGCCAGCAGCTTAAATGCGAGCCCAACCTACGAGCAGTACTTC. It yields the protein CASSLNASPTYEQYF.

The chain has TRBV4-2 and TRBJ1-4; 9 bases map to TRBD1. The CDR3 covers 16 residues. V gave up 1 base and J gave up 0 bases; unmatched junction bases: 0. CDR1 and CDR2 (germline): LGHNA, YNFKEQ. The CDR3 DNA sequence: TGTGCCAGCAGCCAAGGACAGGGGGCAACTAATGAAAAACTGTTTTTT. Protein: CASSQGQGATNEKLFF.

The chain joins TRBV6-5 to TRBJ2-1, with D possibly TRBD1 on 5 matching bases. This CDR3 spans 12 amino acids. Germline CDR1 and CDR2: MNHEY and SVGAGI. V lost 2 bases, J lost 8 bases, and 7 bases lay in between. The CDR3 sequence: CASSYTRDEQFF. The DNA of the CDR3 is TGTGCCAGCAGTTACACCAGGGATGAGCAGTTCTTC.

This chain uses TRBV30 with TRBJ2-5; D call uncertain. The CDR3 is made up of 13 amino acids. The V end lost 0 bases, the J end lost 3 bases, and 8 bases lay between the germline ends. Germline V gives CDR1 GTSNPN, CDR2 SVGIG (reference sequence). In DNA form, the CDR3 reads TGTGCCTGGAGTGTCAGGCTAAAAGAGACCCAGTACTTC. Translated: CAWSVRLKETQYF.

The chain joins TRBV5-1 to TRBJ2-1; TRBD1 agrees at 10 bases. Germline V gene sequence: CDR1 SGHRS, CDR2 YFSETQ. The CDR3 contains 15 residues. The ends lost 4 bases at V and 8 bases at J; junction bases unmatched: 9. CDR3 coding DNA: TGCGCCAGCAGCCTGGTGGGACAGGGGTACTATGAGCAGTTCTTC. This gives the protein CASSLVGQGYYEQFF.

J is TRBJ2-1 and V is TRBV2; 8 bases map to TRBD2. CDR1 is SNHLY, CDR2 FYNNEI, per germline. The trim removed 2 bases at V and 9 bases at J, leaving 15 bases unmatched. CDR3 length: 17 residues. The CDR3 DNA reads TGTGCCAGCAGTGAAAGGCGGCTAAGCGGGGGCGGCGGTGAGCAGTTCTTC. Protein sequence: CASSERRLSGGGGEQFF.

In nucleotides, the CDR3 is TGTGCCATCAGTGAGGGACAGTATAATTCACCCCTCCACTTT. Its translation: CAISEGQYNSPLHF. The V call is TRBV10-3, the J call TRBJ1-6; the D gene is possibly TRBD1 (6 bases). Germline CDR1 ENHRY, CDR2 SYGVKD. The V end was cut by 2 bases, the J end by 4 bases, with 6 bases between. The CDR3 is 14 residues long.

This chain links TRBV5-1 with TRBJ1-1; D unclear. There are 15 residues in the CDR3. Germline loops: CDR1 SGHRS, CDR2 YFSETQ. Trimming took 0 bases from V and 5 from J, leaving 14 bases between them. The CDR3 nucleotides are TGCGCCAGCAGCTTGGGTAGAGGGATGGGGACTGAAGCTTTCTTT. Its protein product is CASSLGRGMGTEAFF.

The CDR3: CASSPGLAAYNEQFF. The DNA of the CDR3 is TGTGCCAGCAGCCCGGGACTAGCGGCATACAATGAGCAGTTCTTC. This chain links TRBV5-4 with TRBJ2-1; 11 positions agree with TRBD2. Looked up from germline, CDR1 is SGHNT and CDR2 is YYREEE (reference sequence). The CDR3 has 15 residues. V was clipped by 4 bases and J by 4 bases; unmatched bases: 4. Looking up the rest from reference TRBV5-4 and TRBJ2-1 gives the full variable domain: ETGVTQSPTHLIKTRGQQVTLRCSSQSGHNTVSWYQQALGQGPQFIFQYYREEENGRGNFPPRFSGLQFPNYSSELNVNALELDDSALYLCASSPGLAAYNEQFFGPGTRLTVL.

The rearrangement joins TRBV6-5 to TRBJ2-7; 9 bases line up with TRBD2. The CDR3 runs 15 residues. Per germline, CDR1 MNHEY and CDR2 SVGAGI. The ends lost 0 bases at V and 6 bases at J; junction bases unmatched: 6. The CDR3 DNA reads TGTGCCAGCAGTTACTCGTCACTAGCGGGTTCCGAGCAGTACTTC. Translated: CASSYSSLAGSEQYF.

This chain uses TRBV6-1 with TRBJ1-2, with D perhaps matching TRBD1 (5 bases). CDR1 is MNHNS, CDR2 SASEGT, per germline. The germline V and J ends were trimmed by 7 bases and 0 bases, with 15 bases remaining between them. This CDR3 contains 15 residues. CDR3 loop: CASTLTGGANYGYTF. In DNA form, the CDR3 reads TGTGCCAGCACCCTAACGGGGGGAGCTAACTATGGCTACACCTTC.